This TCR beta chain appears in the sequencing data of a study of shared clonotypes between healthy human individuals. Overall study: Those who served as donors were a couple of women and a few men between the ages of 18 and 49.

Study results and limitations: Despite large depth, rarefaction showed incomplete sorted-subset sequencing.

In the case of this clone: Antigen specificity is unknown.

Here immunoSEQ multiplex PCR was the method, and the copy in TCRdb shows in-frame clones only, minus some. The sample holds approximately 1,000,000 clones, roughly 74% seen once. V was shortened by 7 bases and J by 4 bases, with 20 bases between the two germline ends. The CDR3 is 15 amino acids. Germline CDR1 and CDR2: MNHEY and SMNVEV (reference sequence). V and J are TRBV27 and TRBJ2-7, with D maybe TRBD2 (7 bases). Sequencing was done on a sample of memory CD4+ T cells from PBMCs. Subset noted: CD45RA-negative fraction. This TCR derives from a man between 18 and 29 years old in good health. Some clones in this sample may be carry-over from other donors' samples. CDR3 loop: CASKTAGGPVYEQYF. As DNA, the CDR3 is TGTGCCAGCAAAACCGCCGGGGGGCCGGTATACGAGCAGTACTTC.